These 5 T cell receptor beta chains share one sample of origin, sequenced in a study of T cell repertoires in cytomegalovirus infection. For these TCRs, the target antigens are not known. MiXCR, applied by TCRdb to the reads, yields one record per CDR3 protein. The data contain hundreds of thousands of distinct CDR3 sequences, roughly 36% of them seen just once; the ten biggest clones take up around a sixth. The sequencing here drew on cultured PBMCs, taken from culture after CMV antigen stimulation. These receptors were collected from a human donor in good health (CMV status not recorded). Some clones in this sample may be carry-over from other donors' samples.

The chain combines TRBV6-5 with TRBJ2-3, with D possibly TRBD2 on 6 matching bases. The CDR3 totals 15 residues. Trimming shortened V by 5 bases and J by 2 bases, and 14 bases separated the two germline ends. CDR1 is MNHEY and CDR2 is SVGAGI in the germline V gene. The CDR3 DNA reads TGTGCCAGCAGTCCAATCGGACTACCCACAGATACGCAGTATTTT. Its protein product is CASSPIGLPTDTQYF.

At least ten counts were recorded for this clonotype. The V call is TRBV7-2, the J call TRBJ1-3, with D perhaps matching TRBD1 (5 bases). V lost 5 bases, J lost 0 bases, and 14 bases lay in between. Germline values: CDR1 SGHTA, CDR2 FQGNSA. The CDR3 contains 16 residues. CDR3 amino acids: CASSHRDLSSGNTIYF. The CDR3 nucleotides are TGTGCCAGCAGCCATCGGGACCTGAGCTCTGGAAACACCATATATTTT.

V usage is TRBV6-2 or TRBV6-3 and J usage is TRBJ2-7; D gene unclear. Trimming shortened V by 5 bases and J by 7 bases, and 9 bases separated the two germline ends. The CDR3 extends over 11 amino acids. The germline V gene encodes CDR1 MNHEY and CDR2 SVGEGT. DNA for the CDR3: TGTGCCAGCAGTGCTTCTGTGGAGCAGTACTTC. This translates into CASSASVEQYF.

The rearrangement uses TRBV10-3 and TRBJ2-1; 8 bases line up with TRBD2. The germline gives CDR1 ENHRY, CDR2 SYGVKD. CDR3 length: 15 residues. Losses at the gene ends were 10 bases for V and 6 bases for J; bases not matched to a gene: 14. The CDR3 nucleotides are TGTGCCACTCGGCCGGGAGGGAGCGTGATCAATGAGCAGTTCTTC. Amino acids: CATRPGGSVINEQFF.

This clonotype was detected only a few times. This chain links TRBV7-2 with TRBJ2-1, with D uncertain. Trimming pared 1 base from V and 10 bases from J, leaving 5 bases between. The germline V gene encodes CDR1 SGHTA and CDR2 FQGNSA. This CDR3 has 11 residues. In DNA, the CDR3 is TGTGCCAGCAGCTTAGGGACCGAGCAGTTCTTC. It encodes CASSLGTEQFF.